Reported below is one T cell receptor (beta chain). Original processing methods: Amplifying reference gene primers gave estimates of nucleated cell counts. Profiled with immunoSEQ multiplex PCR; TCRdb holds only in-frame clones, not every one. V, J and clone size are taken as reported in that table, and D and trimming were inferred from the DNA itself. The sample has 150,000 to 200,000 clones, 88% seen once. These data originate in a study of blood T cell repertoires in COVID-19. Study overall: The samples span acute and convalescent COVID-19 from the United States, Italy and Spain.

CDR1 SGHNT and CDR2 YYREEE come from the germline V gene (reference sequence). CDR3 length: 17 amino acids. Losses at the gene ends were 4 bases for V and 4 bases for J; bases not matched to a gene: 16. Participants, about 18 to 100 years old, spanned approximately 25 US areas. Participant reports of clinical history set cohort assignment. Sequenced input: PBMCs or T cells enriched from blood (not recorded which). The chain joins TRBV5-4 to TRBJ2-7; TRBD1 agrees at 8 bases. The TCR was taken from a woman aged 45 to 65 who had recovered from COVID-19. The CDR3 bases are TGTGCCAGCAGCCCTCATTCGGGACAGGCGTCGAGATACGAGCAGTACTTC. This encodes CASSPHSGQASRYEQYF.